A single T cell receptor (beta chain) is shown here with its context. The antigen is undetermined. Per germline, CDR1 MNHEY and CDR2 SVGAGI. This CDR3 comprises 15 residues. The sample comes from a study of blood T cells in healthy people across ages. Using a J-beta primer mix together with a sample-barcoded 5' primer, a second PCR was run for 7 to 11 cycles. TCRdb reprocessed the 5' RACE reads with MiXCR, giving one entry per CDR3 protein. This repertoire shows nearly 800,000 distinct CDR3 sequences, about 56% found once; its top ten account for 25% to 30%. Findings of the study overall: Roughly linear declines in TCR beta diversity per million T cells occurred with age.

The V call is TRBV6-5, the J call TRBJ2-7; D is undetermined. With the DNA end fitting TRBJ2-5 better, the J assignment may be wrong. This TCR was recovered from a man in his forties or fifties in good health. Specimen: blood. The CDR3, as DNA: TGTGCCAGCAACCCCTCTCCACAAAGCCAAGAGACCCAGTACTTC. Translation gives CASNPSPQSQETQYF.